This TCR beta chain originates from a study of beta chain features in type 1 diabetes. Overall study context: Age and gender were similar between patients and healthy donors, as were cell yields. Study-level points and caveats: Among all four CD4+ subsets, Type 1 diabetes patients had TCRB CDR3s that were moderately but significantly shorter.

Note on this clone: Its specificity is unknown.

The isolated RNA, all of it, was reverse transcribed, so expressed TCRB transcripts were what got sequenced. Assay: immunoSEQ multiplex PCR; the TCRdb copy retains only in-frame clones and omits some. The sample shows 40,000 or so clones, over 60% of them seen only once. CD45RO/CCR7/CD25/CD127/CD95/CD27 sorting isolated CD4+ naive, central memory, regulatory and stem cell-like memory cells. V shed 2 bases and J shed 4 bases, with 12 bases lying between them. The CDR3 has 15 residues. Germline CDR1 and CDR2: MNHEY and SVGAGI. The sequence was collected from a woman under 30 with type 1 diabetes. The sequenced sample consisted of Tregs from blood. The V and J genes are TRBV6-5 and TRBJ2-1; no firm D call. The CDR3 sequence is CASSYGQDRYNEQFF. The CDR3 bases are TGTGCCAGCAGTTACGGGCAGGATCGGTACAATGAGCAGTTCTTC.